The 26 T cell receptor beta chains below all came from one sample that was sequenced in a study of T-cell memory formation after mild COVID-19. TCRdb fed the 5' RACE reads into MiXCR, producing one record per CDR3 protein. The table lists 60,000 to 65,000 distinct CDR3 sequences, 9.3% of them singletons, with about 1.1% in the top ten. The sample consisted of PBMCs or a T cell subset sorted from them (not recorded which). The receptor source for this set is a man in his late teens or twenties who had mild COVID-19 (a few samples of this study predate the infection). Cell type and time point are not known.

In its sample, this clonotype was seen a few times. The chain links TRBV4-3 to TRBJ1-2; TRBD1 matches 7 bases. CDR1 is LGHNA, CDR2 YSLEER, per germline. This CDR3 contains 15 residues. V shed 3 bases and J 8 bases; nucleotides not matched to a gene: 12. CDR3 residues: CASSQPGTALGGYTF. The CDR3 region has the DNA TGCGCCAGCAGCCAGCCCGGGACAGCCCTTGGGGGCTACACCTTC.

The rearrangement links TRBV5-1 to TRBJ1-2; D uncertain. The ends were cut back, 5 bases at V and 3 bases at J, with 8 bases in the middle. Germline lookup yields CDR1 SGHRS and CDR2 YFSETQ. There are 12 residues in the CDR3. CDR3 DNA: TGCGCCAGCAGGGCATCTGACTATGGCTACACCTTC. This translates into CASRASDYGYTF.

This clonotype occurred a few times. V is TRBV5-1 and J is TRBJ2-7; the D gene is possibly TRBD1 (6 bases). Germline V gives CDR1 SGHRS, CDR2 YFSETQ. V dropped 7 bases and J dropped 7 bases, with 18 bases sitting between them. CDR3 length: 13 amino acids. The CDR3, as DNA: TGCGCCAGCGGCCGGGACACCATGTCTGAGCAGTACGTC. This translates into CASGRDTMSEQYV.

The sample holds many counts of this clonotype. This chain connects TRBV4-1 to TRBJ2-1; the D is unclear. The germline CDR1 and CDR2 sequences are MGHRA and YSYEKL. The CDR3 totals 15 residues. The ends were cut back, 2 bases at V and 1 base at J, with 9 bases in the middle. The CDR3 DNA reads as TGCGCCAGCAGCCAAAGCTCCGGGTCCTACAATGAGCAGTTCTTC. It codes for CASSQSSGSYNEQFF.

V is TRBV2 and J is TRBJ2-5; 9 nucleotides line up with TRBD1. With 5 bases clipped from V and 3 bases from J, the junction kept 4 bases outside the gene matches. Germline CDR1 SNHLY, CDR2 FYNNEI. There are 14 residues in the CDR3. The CDR3 loop reads CASSQQGAEETQYF. DNA for the CDR3: TGTGCCAGCAGTCAACAGGGGGCGGAAGAGACCCAGTACTTC.

This rearrangement joins TRBV29-1 to TRBJ1-4; tentatively, D is TRBD1 (5 bases). Germline V gene sequence: CDR1 SQVTM, CDR2 ANQGSEA. The CDR3 loop spans 13 amino acids. Trimming removed 7 bases at V and 7 bases at J, with 16 bases between. CDR3 amino acids: CSASRGAGEKLFF. Written as DNA, the CDR3 is TGCAGCGCATCACGCGGGGCAGGTGAAAAACTGTTTTTT.

This clonotype was counted a few times. The CDR3 here is CASSEGTGNQPQHF. CDR3 nucleotides: TGTGCCAGCAGCGAGGGGACCGGCAATCAGCCCCAGCATTTT. The chain uses TRBV5-5 and TRBJ1-5; tentative D call: TRBD1 (5 bases). The CDR3 extends over 14 amino acids. Germline CDR1 is SGHKS and CDR2 is YYEKEE (reference sequence). V was pared by 4 bases and J by 2 bases, with 10 bases between.

This clonotype was counted between two and nine times. Here the CDR3 reads CASSPTGDEQYV. The DNA of the CDR3 is TGTGCCAGCTCACCTACAGGGGACGAGCAGTACGTC. The chain employs TRBV18 and TRBJ2-7; 7 positions match TRBD1. CDR3 length: 12 amino acids. Germline V gene lookup returns CDR1 KGHSH and CDR2 LQKENI. Trimming took 3 bases from V and 5 from J; bases not matched to a gene: 1.

The CDR3 bases are TGCGCCAGCAGCTTGGTGCTCGGGGCCCCTAGCGGGGAAGAGACCCAGTACTTC. Translation gives CASSLVLGAPSGEETQYF. The J gene is TRBJ2-5, the V gene TRBV5-1, with TRBD2 matching over 9 bases. Per germline, CDR1 SGHRS and CDR2 YFSETQ. The CDR3 has 18 residues. Germline trimming cut 0 bases from V and 3 bases from J; bases unmatched to any gene: 12. The whole variable domain, remainder taken from reference TRBV5-1 and TRBJ2-5, is KAGVTQTPRYLIKTRGQQVTLSCSPISGHRSVSWYQQTPGQGLQFLFEYFSETQRNKGNFPGRFSGRQFSNSRSEMNVSTLELGDSALYLCASSLVLGAPSGEETQYFGPGTRLLVL.

This clonotype was seen ten or more times. This chain uses TRBV18 with TRBJ2-5; TRBD1 matches 9 bases. This CDR3 has 17 amino acids. The germline gives CDR1 KGHSH, CDR2 LQKENI. Losses at the gene ends were 1 base for V and 1 base for J; bases not matched to a gene: 7. The chain's CDR3 is CASSPLGSGQGQETQYF. Written as DNA, the CDR3 is TGTGCCAGCTCACCACTCGGGTCGGGACAGGGCCAAGAGACCCAGTACTTC.

This clonotype was counted only a few times. The chain combines TRBV5-1 with TRBJ2-1, with 9 bases lining up with TRBD2. From germline, CDR1 is SGHRS and CDR2 YFSETQ. The junction had 14 bases not matched to a gene; V was cut back by 3 bases and J by 4 bases. The CDR3 contains 18 residues. The CDR3 loop is CASSSTTPTSGAYNEQFF. The CDR3 DNA reads TGCGCCAGCAGCTCGACGACCCCGACTAGCGGAGCTTACAATGAGCAGTTCTTC.

This clonotype showed up just a few times. This chain joins TRBV11-2 and TRBJ2-2; a weak D match, TRBD1 (6 bases). Germline lookup yields CDR1 SGHAT and CDR2 FQNNGV. There are 14 residues in the CDR3. V dropped 3 bases and J dropped 7 bases, with 12 bases sitting between them. The CDR3 DNA follows: TGTGCCAGCAGCTTTGGCAGGGGAAGCGGGGAGCTGTTTTTT. As protein: CASSFGRGSGELFF.

This sequence joins TRBV15 and TRBJ2-1, with a tentative D call TRBD1 (6 bases). CDR1 and CDR2 from the germline V gene are LNHNV and YYDKDF (reference sequence). The CDR3 runs to 14 residues. Trimming shortened V by 4 bases and J by 3 bases, and 10 bases separated the two germline ends. The DNA for the CDR3 is TGTGCCACCAGCAAGGGGGAGTTCTACAATGAGCAGTTCTTC. It specifies CATSKGEFYNEQFF.

In its sample, this clonotype was seen many times. The chain employs TRBV19 and TRBJ2-5; D ambiguous. CDR1 is LNHDA, CDR2 SQIVND, per germline (reference sequence). With 3 bases removed from V and 5 bases from J, the gap between germline ends came to 13 bases. This CDR3 spans 14 amino acids. The CDR3 nucleotides are TGTGCCAGTAGTATTTTGACATCGCCGGAGACCCAGTACTTC. Translated, it gives CASSILTSPETQYF.

This clonotype has a handful of counts. The rearrangement uses TRBV5-1 and TRBJ2-5; D is undetermined. Germline-derived CDR1 and CDR2 are SGHRS and YFSETQ. The V and J ends lost 0 bases and 4 bases respectively, with 10 bases between them. The CDR3 has 14 amino acids. The CDR3 sequence: CASSLDSPGETQYF. The CDR3 bases are TGCGCCAGCAGCTTGGATTCCCCGGGAGAGACCCAGTACTTC.

The chain joins TRBV3-1 to TRBJ2-2; possible D gene TRBD1, 5 bases. V was shortened by 5 bases and J by 5 bases, with 18 bases between the two germline ends. Germline CDR1 LGHDT, CDR2 YNNKEL (reference sequence). This CDR3 spans 16 amino acids. The CDR3 here is CASSFAQVSETGELFF. The CDR3 bases are TGTGCCAGCAGCTTTGCACAGGTTTCGGAAACCGGGGAGCTGTTTTTT.

The J gene is TRBJ1-1, the V gene TRBV5-1; 7 bases are shared with TRBD1. Germline lookup yields CDR1 SGHRS and CDR2 YFSETQ. This CDR3 is built from 15 residues. J was trimmed by 1 base and V by 3 bases; bases with no gene match: 6. For the CDR3, the DNA is TGCGCCAGCAGCTCGCTCTCAGGGGGGAACACTGAAGCTTTCTTT. Translation gives CASSSLSGGNTEAFF.

The chain links TRBV7-2 to TRBJ2-5; D is ambiguous. CDR3 length equals 14 residues. From germline, CDR1 is SGHTA and CDR2 FQGNSA. Trimming pared 5 bases from V and 4 bases from J, leaving 14 bases between. CDR3 sequence reads: CASSPSPAIETQYF. CDR3 nucleotides: TGTGCCAGCAGCCCCAGTCCAGCGATAGAGACCCAGTACTTC. The full variable domain, its missing parts supplied by reference TRBV7-2 and TRBJ2-5, is GAGVSQSPSNKVTEKGKDVELRCDPISGHTALYWYRQSLGQGLEFLIYFQGNSAPDKSGLPSDRFSAERTGGSVSTLTIQRTQQEDSAVYLCASSPSPAIETQYFGPGTRLLVL.

This chain connects TRBV10-3 to TRBJ2-2, with D tentatively TRBD2 (6 bases). Germline V gene data show CDR1 as ENHRY and CDR2 as SYGVKD. V dropped 7 bases and J dropped 6 bases, with 15 bases sitting between them. There are 14 residues in the CDR3. The CDR3 DNA reads as TGTGCCATCACCCGGCAGTGGGGGGCCGGGGAGCTGTTTTTT. Protein product: CAITRQWGAGELFF.

The chain uses TRBV20-1 and TRBJ2-4, with 10 nucleotides matching TRBD1. Per the germline V gene, CDR1 is DFQATT and CDR2 is SNEGSKA (reference sequence). After removal of 4 bases from V and 7 bases from J, the junction contained 4 bases not matched to a gene. This CDR3 region has 13 residues. CDR3 sequence: CSAMTGGKNIQYF. Written as DNA, the CDR3 is TGCAGTGCTATGACAGGGGGCAAGAACATTCAGTACTTC.

This clonotype came up many times. Here the CDR3 DNA reads TGTGCCAGCAGGAGGGAGGGGAATTCACCCCTCCACTTT. It translates to CASRREGNSPLHF. The chain carries TRBV28 and TRBJ1-6, with D maybe TRBD1 (5 bases). With 6 bases removed from V and 7 bases from J, the gap between germline ends came to 10 bases. The V gene's germline CDR1 is MDHEN and CDR2 SYDVKM. There are 13 residues in the CDR3.

The chain carries TRBV7-3 and TRBJ2-5; D might be TRBD1 (6 bases). Looked up from germline, CDR1 is SGHTA and CDR2 is FQGTGA. The CDR3 extends over 14 amino acids. With 2 bases removed from V and 0 bases from J, the gap between germline ends came to 7 bases. CDR3 nucleotides: TGTGCCAGCAGCTTAGGGGGCAACCAAGAGACCCAGTACTTC. Translated, it gives CASSLGGNQETQYF.

This clonotype was observed at least ten times. This chain uses TRBV7-2 with TRBJ2-5; D call uncertain. CDR3 length: 15 residues. The germline V and J ends were trimmed by 4 bases and 4 bases, with 16 bases remaining between them. CDR1 SGHTA and CDR2 FQGNSA come from the germline V gene. The CDR3 DNA reads as TGTGCCAGCAGCTCCACCCCCACAGTTTTAGAGACCCAGTACTTC. Translation: CASSSTPTVLETQYF.

The chain joins TRBV6-5 to TRBJ2-5; tentatively, D is TRBD1 (6 bases). CDR1 and CDR2 (germline): MNHEY, SVGAGI. V shed 7 bases and J shed 5 bases, with 14 bases lying between them. The CDR3 length is 13 residues. The CDR3 region is CASKRGKGETQYF. CDR3 nucleotides: TGTGCCAGCAAAAGGGGGAAGGGGGAGACCCAGTACTTC.

This clonotype was seen more than once but under ten times. The chain couples TRBV20-1 to TRBJ2-1; maybe TRBD2 (6 bases). This CDR3 has 16 residues. Germline loops: CDR1 DFQATT, CDR2 SNEGSKA (reference sequence). V lost 3 bases, J lost 7 bases, and 22 bases lay in between. CDR3 DNA: TGCAGTGCTAGGGCGGGGCAGGAAGCATTAAGGAATGAGCAGTTCTTC. Its translation: CSARAGQEALRNEQFF.

V is TRBV29-1 and J is TRBJ2-7, with D perhaps given as TRBD1 or TRBD2 (5 bases each). Germline V lookup: CDR1 SQVTM, CDR2 ANQGSEA. V was clipped by 3 bases and J by 2 bases, with 11 bases between them. This CDR3 region has 13 residues. The CDR3 nucleotides read TGCAGCGTTGAGGGGGACGTTACCTACGAGCAGTACTTC. Translating it yields CSVEGDVTYEQYF.